This T cell receptor beta chain was sequenced in a study of blood T cell repertoires in COVID-19. About the research overall: PBMCs, B-cell-depleted T cells, or T cells provided the cDNA or gDNA that made up the material.

TCRdb's table, derived via immunoSEQ multiplex PCR, lists solely in-frame clones and lacks some. The sample yields some 500,000 clones, 85% to 90% seen once. Donors were grouped by their self-reported clinical history. Cohort 3 recovery required two negative PCRs, clearance, or symptom resolution. This CDR3 has 14 residues. The germline V gene encodes CDR1 LGHDT and CDR2 YNNKEL (reference sequence). V gave up 1 base and J gave up 6 bases; unmatched junction bases: 4. This clonotype was obtained from a woman aged 40 to 49 who had recovered from COVID-19. This chain joins TRBV3-1 (or the pseudogene TRBV3-2) and TRBJ2-7; 9 positions agree with TRBD2. The sample consisted of PBMCs or T cells enriched from blood (not recorded which). The CDR3 DNA reads as TGTGCCAGCAGCCAAGGGACTAGCGTGAGCGAGCAGTACTTC. This gives the protein CASSQGTSVSEQYF.